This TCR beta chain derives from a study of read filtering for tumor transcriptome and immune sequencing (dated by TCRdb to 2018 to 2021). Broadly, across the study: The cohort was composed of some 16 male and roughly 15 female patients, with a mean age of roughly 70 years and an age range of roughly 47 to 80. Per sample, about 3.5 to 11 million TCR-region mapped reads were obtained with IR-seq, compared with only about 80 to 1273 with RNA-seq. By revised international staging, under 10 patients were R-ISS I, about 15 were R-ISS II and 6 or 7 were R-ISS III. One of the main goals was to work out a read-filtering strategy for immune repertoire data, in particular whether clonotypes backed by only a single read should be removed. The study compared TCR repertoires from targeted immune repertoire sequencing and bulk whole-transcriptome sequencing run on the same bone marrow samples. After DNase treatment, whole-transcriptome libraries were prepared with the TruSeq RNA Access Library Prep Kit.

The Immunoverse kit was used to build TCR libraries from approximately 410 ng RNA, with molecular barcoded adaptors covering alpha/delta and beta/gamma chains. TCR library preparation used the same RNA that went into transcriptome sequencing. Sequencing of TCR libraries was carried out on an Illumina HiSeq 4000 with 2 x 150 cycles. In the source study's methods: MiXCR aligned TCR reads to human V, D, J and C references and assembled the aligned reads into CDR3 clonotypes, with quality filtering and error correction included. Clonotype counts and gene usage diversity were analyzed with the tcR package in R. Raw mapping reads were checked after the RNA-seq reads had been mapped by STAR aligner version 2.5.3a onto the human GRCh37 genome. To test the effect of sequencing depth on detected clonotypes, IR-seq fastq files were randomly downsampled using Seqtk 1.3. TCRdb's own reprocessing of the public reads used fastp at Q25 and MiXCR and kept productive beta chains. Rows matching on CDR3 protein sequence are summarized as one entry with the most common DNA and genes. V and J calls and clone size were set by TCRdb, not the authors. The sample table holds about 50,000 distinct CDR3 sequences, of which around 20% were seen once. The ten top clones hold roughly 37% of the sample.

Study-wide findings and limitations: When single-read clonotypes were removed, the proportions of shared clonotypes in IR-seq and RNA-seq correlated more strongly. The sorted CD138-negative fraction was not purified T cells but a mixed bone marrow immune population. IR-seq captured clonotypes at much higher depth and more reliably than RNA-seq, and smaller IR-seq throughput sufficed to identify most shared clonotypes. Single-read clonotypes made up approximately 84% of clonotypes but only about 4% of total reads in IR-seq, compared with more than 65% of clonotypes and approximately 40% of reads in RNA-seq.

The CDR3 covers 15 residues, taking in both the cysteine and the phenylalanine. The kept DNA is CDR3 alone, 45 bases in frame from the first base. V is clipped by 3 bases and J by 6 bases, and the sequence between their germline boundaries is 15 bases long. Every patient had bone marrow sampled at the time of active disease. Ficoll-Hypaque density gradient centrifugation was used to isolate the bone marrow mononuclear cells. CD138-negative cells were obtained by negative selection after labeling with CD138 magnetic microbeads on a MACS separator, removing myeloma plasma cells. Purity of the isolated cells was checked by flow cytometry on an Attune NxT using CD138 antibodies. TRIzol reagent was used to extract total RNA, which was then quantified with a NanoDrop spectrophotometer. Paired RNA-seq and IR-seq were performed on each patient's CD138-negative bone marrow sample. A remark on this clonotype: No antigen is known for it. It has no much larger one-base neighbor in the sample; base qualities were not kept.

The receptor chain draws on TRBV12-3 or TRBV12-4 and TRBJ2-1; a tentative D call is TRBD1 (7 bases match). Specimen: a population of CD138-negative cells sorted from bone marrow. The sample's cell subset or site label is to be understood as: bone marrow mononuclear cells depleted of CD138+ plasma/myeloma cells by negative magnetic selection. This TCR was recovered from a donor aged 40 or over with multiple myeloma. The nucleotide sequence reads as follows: TGTGCCAGCAGTTTCAGGGGGAGGAGGAGCAATGAGCAGTTCTTC. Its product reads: CASSFRGRRSNEQFF.